Described below is a single TCR beta chain sequence and its context. Its antigen remains unknown. The V gene lost 0 bases and the J gene lost 6 bases, with 6 bases spanning the gap. The CDR3 has 12 amino acids. Germline V lookup: CDR1 LNHNV, CDR2 YYDKDF (reference sequence). The data derive from a study of beta chain features in type 1 diabetes. Of the isolated RNA, all was reverse transcribed, and so the sequenced material was expressed TCRB transcripts. TCRdb keeps only in-frame clones here, not all; method: immunoSEQ multiplex PCR. The sample has 600,000 to 700,000 clones; 13% are singletons. Cells sorted by CD45RO/CCR7/CD25/CD127/CD95/CD27 comprised CD4+ naive, central memory, regulatory and stem cell-like memory cells. Study observations and caveats: Naive, central memory and Treg TCRB repertoires appeared more alike in patients than in healthy donors. When Type 1 diabetes patients were examined, their TCRB CDR3s proved moderately but significantly shorter in all four CD4+ subsets. Insertions at VDJ junctions were less frequent in type 1 diabetes patients. These patients also deleted more nucleotides at the same junctions.

V is TRBV15 and J is TRBJ2-7; D gene unclear. The receptor was derived from a man aged 18 to 30 with type 1 diabetes. Sequenced material: naive CD4+ T cells from blood. For the CDR3, the DNA is TGTGCCACCAGCAGAGATCATGGCGAGCAGTACTTC. Its translation: CATSRDHGEQYF.